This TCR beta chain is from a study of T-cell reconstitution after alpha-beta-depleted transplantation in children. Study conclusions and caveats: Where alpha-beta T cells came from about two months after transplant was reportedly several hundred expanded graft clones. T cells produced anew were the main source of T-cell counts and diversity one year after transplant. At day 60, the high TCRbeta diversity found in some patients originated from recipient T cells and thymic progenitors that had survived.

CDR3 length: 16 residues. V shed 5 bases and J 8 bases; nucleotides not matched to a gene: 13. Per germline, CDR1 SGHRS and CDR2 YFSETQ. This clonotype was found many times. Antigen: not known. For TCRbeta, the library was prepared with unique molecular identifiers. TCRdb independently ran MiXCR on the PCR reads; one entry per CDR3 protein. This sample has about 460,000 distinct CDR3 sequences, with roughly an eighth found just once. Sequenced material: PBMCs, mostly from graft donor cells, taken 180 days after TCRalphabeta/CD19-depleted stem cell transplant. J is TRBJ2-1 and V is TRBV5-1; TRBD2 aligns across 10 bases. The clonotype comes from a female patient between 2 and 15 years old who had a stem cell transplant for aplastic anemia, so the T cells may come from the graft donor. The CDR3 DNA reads TGCGCCAGCAGACACTTCCTAGCGGGAGTGGGGTATGAGCAGTTCTTC. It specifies CASRHFLAGVGYEQFF.